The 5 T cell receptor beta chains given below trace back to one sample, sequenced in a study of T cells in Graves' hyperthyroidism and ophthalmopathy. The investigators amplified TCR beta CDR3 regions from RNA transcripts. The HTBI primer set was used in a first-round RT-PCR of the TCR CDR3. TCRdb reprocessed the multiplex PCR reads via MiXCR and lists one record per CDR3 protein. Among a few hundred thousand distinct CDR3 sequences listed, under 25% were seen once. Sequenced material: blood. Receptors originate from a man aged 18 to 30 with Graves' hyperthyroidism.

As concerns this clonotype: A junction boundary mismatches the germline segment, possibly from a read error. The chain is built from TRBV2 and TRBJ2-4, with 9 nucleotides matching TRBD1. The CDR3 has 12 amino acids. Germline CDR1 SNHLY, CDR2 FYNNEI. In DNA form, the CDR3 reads TGTGCCAGCGGGACAGGGAGAGGCATTAAGTACTTC. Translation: CASGTGRGIKYF.

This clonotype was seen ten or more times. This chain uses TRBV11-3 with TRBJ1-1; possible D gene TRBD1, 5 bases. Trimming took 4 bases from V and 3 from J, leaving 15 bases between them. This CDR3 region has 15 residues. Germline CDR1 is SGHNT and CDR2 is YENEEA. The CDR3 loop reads CASSSREGRDTEAFF. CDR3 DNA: TGTGCCAGCAGCTCCAGGGAGGGAAGGGACACTGAAGCTTTCTTT. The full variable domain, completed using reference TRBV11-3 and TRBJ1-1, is EAGVVQSPRYKIIEKKQPVAFWCNPISGHNTLYWYLQNLGQGPELLIRYENEEAVDDSQLPKDRFSAERLKGVDSTLKIQPAELGDSAVYLCASSSREGRDTEAFFGQGTRLTVV.

The CDR3 nucleotides are TGCGCCAGCAGCGTCCGCCCGGGACACCTAGGGGAAGAGACCCAGTACTTC. Protein: CASSVRPGHLGEETQYF. This chain links TRBV5-1 with TRBJ2-5, with D tentatively TRBD1 (6 bases). The germline gives CDR1 SGHRS, CDR2 YFSETQ. CDR3 length: 17 residues. V lost 4 bases, J lost 3 bases, and 22 bases lay in between. Together with reference TRBV5-1 and TRBJ2-5, the CDR3 gives the full variable domain: KAGVTQTPRYLIKTRGQQVTLSCSPISGHRSVSWYQQTPGQGLQFLFEYFSETQRNKGNFPGRFSGRQFSNSRSEMNVSTLELGDSALYLCASSVRPGHLGEETQYFGPGTRLLVL.

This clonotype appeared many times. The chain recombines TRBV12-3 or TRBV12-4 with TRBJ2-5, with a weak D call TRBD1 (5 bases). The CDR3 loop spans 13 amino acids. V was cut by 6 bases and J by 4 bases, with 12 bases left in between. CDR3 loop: CASSFQGGETQYF. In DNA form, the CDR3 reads TGTGCCAGCAGCTTCCAGGGCGGAGAGACCCAGTACTTC.

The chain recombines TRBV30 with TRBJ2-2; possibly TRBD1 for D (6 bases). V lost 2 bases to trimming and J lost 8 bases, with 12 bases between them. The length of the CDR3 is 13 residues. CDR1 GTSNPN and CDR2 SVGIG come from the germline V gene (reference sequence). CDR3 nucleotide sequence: TGTGCCTGGAGTATGCTACAGGGAGGGGAGCTGTTTTTT. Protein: CAWSMLQGGELFF.